The 2 T cell receptor beta chains below were found in one sample sequenced in a study of blood T cell repertoires in COVID-19. Libraries were prepared by immunoSEQ multiplex PCR; TCRdb keeps only in-frame clonotypes and omits some of them. The sample has roughly 200,000 clones; roughly 80% are singletons. Sequencing was done on a sample of PBMCs or T cells enriched from blood (not recorded which). These receptor sequences come from a woman in her fifties or sixties with acute COVID-19.

This clone was counted a few times. The chain joins TRBV7-9 to TRBJ1-6; 8 bases fit TRBD1. Germline V CDR1 and CDR2: SEHNR, FQNEAQ (reference sequence). The CDR3 length is 15 residues. With 5 bases clipped from V and 4 bases from J, the junction kept 4 bases outside the gene matches. The CDR3: CASSPDRGYNSPLHF. The CDR3 region has the DNA TGTGCCAGCAGCCCCGACAGGGGTTATAATTCACCCCTCCACTTT.

V and J are TRBV5-1 and TRBJ2-1; perhaps TRBD2 as D (7 bases). V shed 0 bases and J shed 4 bases, with 20 bases lying between them. The CDR3 length is 18 residues. Per the germline V gene, CDR1 is SGHRS and CDR2 is YFSETQ. CDR3 amino acids: CASSLEQGGTRGYNEQFF. DNA for the CDR3: TGCGCCAGCAGCTTGGAACAGGGAGGGACGAGGGGGTACAATGAGCAGTTCTTC.